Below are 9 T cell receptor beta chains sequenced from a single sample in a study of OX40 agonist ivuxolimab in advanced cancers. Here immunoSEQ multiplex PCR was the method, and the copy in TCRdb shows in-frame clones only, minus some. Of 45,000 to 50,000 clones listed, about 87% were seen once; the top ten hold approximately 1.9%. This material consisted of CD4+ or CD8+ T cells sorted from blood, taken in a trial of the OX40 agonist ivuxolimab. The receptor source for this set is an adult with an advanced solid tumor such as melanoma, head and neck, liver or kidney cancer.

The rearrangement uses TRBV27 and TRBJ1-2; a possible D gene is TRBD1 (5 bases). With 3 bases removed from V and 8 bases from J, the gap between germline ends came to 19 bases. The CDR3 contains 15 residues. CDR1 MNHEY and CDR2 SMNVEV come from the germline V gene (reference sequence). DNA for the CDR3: TGTGCCAGCAGTTTTTCCGGGACCGCCAGATCGGGCTACACCTTC. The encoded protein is CASSFSGTARSGYTF.

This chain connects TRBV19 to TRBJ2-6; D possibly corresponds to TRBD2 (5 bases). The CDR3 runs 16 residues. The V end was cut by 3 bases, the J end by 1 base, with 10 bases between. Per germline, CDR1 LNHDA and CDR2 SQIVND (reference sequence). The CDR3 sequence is CASSIGGLSGANVLTF. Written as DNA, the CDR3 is TGTGCCAGTAGTATCGGAGGATTGTCTGGGGCCAACGTCCTGACTTTC.

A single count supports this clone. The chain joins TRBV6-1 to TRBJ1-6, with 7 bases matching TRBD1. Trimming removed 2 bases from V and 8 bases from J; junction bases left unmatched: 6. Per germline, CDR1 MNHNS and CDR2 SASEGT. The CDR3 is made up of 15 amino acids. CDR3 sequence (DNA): TGTGCCAGCAGTGAATTTAACAGGGGTGATTCACCCCTCCACTTT. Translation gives CASSEFNRGDSPLHF.

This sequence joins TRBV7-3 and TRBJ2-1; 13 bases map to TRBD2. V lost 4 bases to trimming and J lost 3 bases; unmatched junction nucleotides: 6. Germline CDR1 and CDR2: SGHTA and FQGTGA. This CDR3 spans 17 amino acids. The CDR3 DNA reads TGTGCCAGCAGCTCAAGGGGACTAGCGGGGTTCTACAATGAGCAGTTCTTC. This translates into CASSSRGLAGFYNEQFF.

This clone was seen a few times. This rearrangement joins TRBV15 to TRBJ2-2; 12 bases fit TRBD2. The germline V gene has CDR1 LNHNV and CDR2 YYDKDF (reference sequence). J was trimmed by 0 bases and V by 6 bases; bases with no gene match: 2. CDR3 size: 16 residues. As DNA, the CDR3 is TGTGCCACCAGGGCTAGCGGGAGGGCGAACACCGGGGAGCTGTTTTTT. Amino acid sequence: CATRASGRANTGELFF.

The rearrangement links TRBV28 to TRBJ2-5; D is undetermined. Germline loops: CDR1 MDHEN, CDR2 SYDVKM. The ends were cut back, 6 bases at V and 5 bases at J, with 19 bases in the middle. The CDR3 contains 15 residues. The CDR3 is CASSSPPPVVETQYF. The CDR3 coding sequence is TGTGCCAGCAGCTCCCCTCCCCCCGTCGTGGAGACCCAGTACTTC.

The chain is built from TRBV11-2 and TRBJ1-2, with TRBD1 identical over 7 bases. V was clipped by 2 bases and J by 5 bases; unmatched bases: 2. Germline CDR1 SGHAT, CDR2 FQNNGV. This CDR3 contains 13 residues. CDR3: CASSLQGGYGYTF. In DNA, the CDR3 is TGTGCCAGCAGCTTACAGGGGGGGTATGGCTACACCTTC. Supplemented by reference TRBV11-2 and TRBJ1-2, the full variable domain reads EAGVAQSPRYKIIEKRQSVAFWCNPISGHATLYWYQQILGQGPKLLIQFQNNGVVDDSQLPKDRFSAERLKGVDSTLKIQPAKLEDSAVYLCASSLQGGYGYTFGSGTRLTVV.

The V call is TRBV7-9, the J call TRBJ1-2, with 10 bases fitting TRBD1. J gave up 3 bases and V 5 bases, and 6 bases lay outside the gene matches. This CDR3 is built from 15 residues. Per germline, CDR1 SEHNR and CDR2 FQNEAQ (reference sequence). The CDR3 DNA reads TGTGCCAGCAGCCCACCGACAGGGGGCGACTATGGCTACACCTTC. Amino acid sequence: CASSPPTGGDYGYTF.

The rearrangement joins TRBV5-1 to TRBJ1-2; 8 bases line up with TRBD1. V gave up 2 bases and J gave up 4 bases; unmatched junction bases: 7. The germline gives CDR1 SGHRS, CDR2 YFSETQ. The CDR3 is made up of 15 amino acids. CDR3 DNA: TGCGCCAGCAGCTTACCGGGACAGGAGTTCTATGGCTACACCTTC. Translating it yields CASSLPGQEFYGYTF.